Described below is a single T cell receptor beta chain sequence and its context. This clone's antigen is unknown. No much larger clone is present one base from it, and per-base qualities are unavailable. Using the deep immunoSEQ assay, TCR CDR3 regions were amplified from genomic DNA by multiplex PCR. Extracted genomic DNA from each cell subset was distributed evenly across all wells of several immunoSEQ 96-well plates, and each plate was treated as a replicate. For sorted subsets, approximately 200 ng of genomic DNA, equivalent to about 30,000 T cell genomes, went into each replicate PCR. Purified libraries were measured with a Qubit 3.0 fluorometer, size-checked on a Bioanalyzer 2100, and measured again with the KAPA Library Quantification kit. Every immunoSEQ 96-well plate was sequenced on a separate single-read 150-cycle Illumina NextSeq 550 flow cell. The source study handled its data this way. Because only junctional sequences without quality scores were contained in the immunoSEQ output, filtering matching that applied to full-length reads could not be performed. To assign V/J genes and CDR3, sequences were annotated against IMGT germline references using PyIR, a Python wrapper for IgBLAST v1.9. Any read was removed if the V/J assignment was weak (E-value above 1e-6), the CDR3 was missing, or the read contained stop codons, out-of-frame junctions, or ambiguous translated residues. V3J clonotypes were defined as sequences sharing the same inferred V gene, J gene, and CDR3 amino acid sequence. Percentage overlap between repertoires was computed as shared unique clonotypes divided by the size of the smaller repertoire. Repertoire richness was assessed with RTK rarefaction, the Chao1 estimator, and Recon v2.1 estimates of unobserved clonotypes. For all TCRbeta clonotypes obtained by the gDNA method from a few donors, generation probabilities were computed with OLGA. Imported from immuneACCESS, the table was reduced by TCRdb to in-frame sequences with V and J called. These copies leave out some clones; in studies compared against another copy, an unresolved V gene accounts for under half, and the cause of the remainder is not known. Clonal size and the V and J genes are those of that table, whereas D and trimming came from the DNA. In this sample the table shows fewer than 850,000 clones, roughly 91% of which occur a single time. The top ten clonotypes cover 34% of the sample.

Healthy HIV-negative adults with no recently reported acute infections or vaccinations were included as donors. Every donor was a Caucasian adult living in Nashville, Tennessee, USA. The CD8 memory samples were a combination of magnetically selected CD45RO+ cells and CCR7-negative CD45RA+ effector memory (TemRA) cells. After blood collection by leukapheresis, PBMCs were isolated using Ficoll-Histopaque density gradient centrifugation and then cryopreserved in the vapor phase of liquid nitrogen. Purity and quantity of every magnetically sorted T cell population were checked by analytical flow cytometry. Genomic DNA was isolated from each sorted fraction and quantified by UV absorbance on a Nanodrop 2000c. This entry belongs to a study of shared clonotypes between healthy human individuals (TCRdb year 2020). For the study in its entirety: Two women and three men aged 18 to 49 years were included in the cohort. For each donor, three plates each were used for CD4 naive and CD4 memory, two plates were used for CD8 naive, and one plate was used for CD8 memory. Leukapheresis yielded between about 0.85 and 9 billion PBMCs per donor. Different laboratories and diverse techniques were used to prepare libraries and sequence TCR repertoires, to increase sequencing depth and limit assay-specific biases. To estimate repertoire size and how much clonotype sharing occurs between individuals, the study deeply sequenced the blood TCR repertoires of about five healthy adults.

The full study reports these points: Rarefaction of sorted-subset datasets indicated incomplete sequencing despite the large sequencing depth. Naive subsets generally had larger estimated clonotype richness than memory subsets. Sampling was limited to blood, and TCR repertoires in tissue likely differ from TCR repertoires in blood. Across several donors, approximately 5% of naive CD4, over 3% of naive CD8, under 2.5% of memory CD4, and under 0.45% of memory CD8 clonotypes were shared. Based on pairwise subsampling, the degree of clonotype sharing among donors was expected to be affected by sequencing depth. Compared with non-shared clonotypes, clonotypes shared by all four sorted-subset donors had higher generation probabilities. Because the study included a small number of donors, the genetic and exposure-history diversity represented was limited.

V is cut back by 6 bases and J by 5 bases, with 8 bases in the junction unmatched. From the cysteine up to the phenylalanine, the CDR3 has a length of 15 residues. Only the CDR3 part of the read is kept: 45 bases, read in frame from the first base. As encoded in the germline V gene, CDR1 is SGHVS while CDR2 is FQNEAQ. This TCR derives from a man aged 18 to 30 in good health. Some clones in this sample may be carry-over from other donors' samples. The V gene is TRBV7-8 and the J gene is TRBJ2-1; 9 middle bases align to TRBD2. Sequencing used memory CD8+ T cells from PBMCs. Taken with the paper, the label for cell subset or site translates to: CD45RO+ cells pooled with CCR7-negative TemRA cells. The CDR3 region reads CASRIPSGVNNEQFF. The nucleotide sequence reads as follows: TGTGCCAGCAGAATCCCTAGCGGGGTTAACAATGAGCAGTTCTTC. Reference TRBV7-8 and TRBJ2-1 proteins supply the regions before and after the CDR3; the full variable domain is: GAGVSQSPRYKVAKRGQDVALRCDPISGHVSLFWYQQALGQGPEFLTYFQNEAQLDKSGLPSDRFFAERPEGSVSTLKIQRTQQEDSAVYLCASRIPSGVNNEQFFGPGTRLTVL.